A single sample gave rise to the 30 T cell receptor beta chains below, sequenced in a study of Ad26.COV2.S vaccination and SARS-CoV-2 variants (dated by TCRdb to the early 2020s). Reading the label with the study, this specimen's treatment or condition is: around 19 received Ad26.COV2.S at low or high dose, single or two shots; about 5 received placebo; per-sample allocation not given. For vaccine and placebo recipients, the sequenced repertoires came from samples collected on day 63 after the first injection. Libraries were built with the immunoSEQ multiplex PCR assay. TCRdb obtained this table from immuneACCESS and retained in-frame rearrangements with V and J assigned. These tables miss some clones; where compared with another copy, unresolved V genes account for less than half of the shortfall, and the remainder is unexplained. This sample holds around 400,000 clones; approximately 91% were observed only once. The top ten clones comprise under 2% of the sample.

The material was peripheral blood, obtained in a trial of Ad26.COV2.S vaccine versus placebo. All receptors derive from a person between 18 and 59 years old who received the Ad26.COV2.S COVID-19 vaccine or a placebo.

The V gene is TRBV5-1, the J gene TRBJ2-3; D is possibly TRBD1 (6 bases). The CDR3 covers 16 residues. V dropped 2 bases and J dropped 5 bases, with 18 bases sitting between them. Germline-derived CDR1 and CDR2 are SGHRS and YFSETQ. CDR3 region: CASSFGLDKTGDTQYF. The CDR3 nucleotides read TGCGCCAGCAGCTTCGGGCTGGACAAGACAGGAGATACGCAGTATTTT. Based on the CDR3 plus reference TRBV5-1 and TRBJ2-3, the full variable domain is KAGVTQTPRYLIKTRGQQVTLSCSPISGHRSVSWYQQTPGQGLQFLFEYFSETQRNKGNFPGRFSGRQFSNSRSEMNVSTLELGDSALYLCASSFGLDKTGDTQYFGPGTRLTVL.

The rearrangement uses TRBV10-3 and TRBJ2-7, with 7 bases that match TRBD1. CDR1 and CDR2 (germline): ENHRY, SYGVKD. This CDR3 region has 14 residues. Trimming at V came to 6 bases and at J to 4 bases, leaving 9 bases not matched to a gene. The CDR3: CAIRSQGSLYEQYF. CDR3 bases: TGTGCCATCAGATCACAGGGGTCCTTGTACGAGCAGTACTTC.

The chain is built from TRBV7-9 and TRBJ1-6; 9 positions agree with TRBD1. V was pared by 3 bases and J by 7 bases, with 7 bases of the junction left unmatched. The CDR3 runs to 16 residues. The germline gives CDR1 SEHNR, CDR2 FQNEAQ (reference sequence). CDR3 loop: CASSLTPTGGNSPLHF. The DNA of the CDR3 is TGTGCCAGCAGCTTGACCCCGACAGGGGGAAATTCACCCCTCCACTTT.

This rearrangement joins TRBV11-2 to TRBJ2-1, with 12 nucleotides matching TRBD2. CDR1 is SGHAT, CDR2 FQNNGV, per germline. The V segment lost 4 bases and the J segment 8 bases; nucleotides outside the gene matches: 3. This CDR3 is 14 amino acids long. CDR3 sequence: CASSSGLAGHEQFF. The CDR3 coding sequence is TGTGCCAGCAGCTCAGGACTAGCGGGGCATGAGCAGTTCTTC.

The rearrangement uses TRBV5-1 and TRBJ2-1, with TRBD2 matching over 13 bases. The CDR3 runs to 19 residues. V gave up 7 bases and J gave up 0 bases; unmatched junction bases: 13. CDR1 is SGHRS and CDR2 is YFSETQ in the germline V gene. The CDR3 loop is CASHGQGTSGTRSYNEQFF. CDR3 nucleotides: TGCGCCAGCCACGGTCAGGGGACTAGCGGGACTCGCTCCTACAATGAGCAGTTCTTC.

This clone was detected a few times. The rearrangement uses TRBV5-5 and TRBJ1-5; D possibly corresponds to TRBD1 (5 bases). This CDR3 has 16 amino acids. CDR1 is SGHKS and CDR2 is YYEKEE in the germline V gene (reference sequence). The ends were cut back, 0 bases at V and 1 base at J, with 11 bases in the middle. As DNA, the CDR3 is TGTGCCAGCAGCTTGGAATTAACAGGAAGCAATCAGCCCCAGCATTTT. Protein: CASSLELTGSNQPQHF.

This chain joins TRBV2 and TRBJ2-1; D call uncertain. The CDR3 has 14 residues. Deletions cut 4 bases from V and 6 bases from J, with 13 bases between. Germline CDR1 SNHLY, CDR2 FYNNEI. The CDR3 protein is CASSGVTKTNEQFF. Here the CDR3 DNA reads TGTGCCAGCAGTGGAGTGACGAAGACCAATGAGCAGTTCTTC. Using reference TRBV2 and TRBJ2-1 for the parts outside the CDR3, the full variable domain is EPEVTQTPSHQVTQMGQEVILRCVPISNHLYFYWYRQILGQKVEFLVSFYNNEISEKSEIFDDQFSVERPDGSNFTLKIRSTKLEDSAMYFCASSGVTKTNEQFFGPGTRLTVL.

V gene TRBV11-3 combines with J gene TRBJ2-1; D gene uncertain. The V and J ends lost 4 bases and 5 bases respectively, with 15 bases between them. Germline values: CDR1 SGHNT, CDR2 YENEEA. There are 15 residues in the CDR3. CDR3 region: CASSYRAQTDNEQFF. The CDR3 bases are TGTGCCAGCAGCTATCGGGCGCAGACGGACAATGAGCAGTTCTTC.

Comment on this clone: Different DNA sequences within this sample yield the same CDR3. This chain connects TRBV28 to TRBJ2-2; maybe TRBD2 (6 bases). Trimming took off 1 base at V and 2 bases at J, with 11 bases between the two ends. CDR3 length: 16 amino acids. Germline CDR1 and CDR2: MDHEN and SYDVKM. CDR3 loop: CASSLSPGVNTGELFF. Here the CDR3 DNA reads TGTGCCAGCAGTTTATCGCCGGGGGTTAACACCGGGGAGCTGTTTTTT. The full variable domain, completed using reference TRBV28 and TRBJ2-2, is DVKVTQSSRYLVKRTGEKVFLECVQDMDHENMFWYRQDPGLGLRLIYFSYDVKMKEKGDIPEGYSVSREKKERFSLILESASTNQTSMYLCASSLSPGVNTGELFFGEGSRLTVL.

The chain uses TRBV11-2 and TRBJ1-2, with 7 bases identical to TRBD1. The J segment lost 1 base and the V segment lost 4 bases, leaving 12 bases of the junction unmatched. In germline, CDR1 is SGHAT, CDR2 FQNNGV. The CDR3 loop spans 17 amino acids. CDR3 amino acids: CASSSPRTGSLNYGYTF. CDR3 sequence (DNA): TGTGCCAGCAGCTCCCCCAGGACAGGATCCCTTAACTATGGCTACACCTTC.

The sample holds one count of this clone. The V call is TRBV15, the J call TRBJ1-2; D is perhaps TRBD1 (6 bases). This CDR3 is built from 16 residues. The V gene's germline CDR1 is LNHNV and CDR2 YYDKDF (reference sequence). Trimming cost V 0 bases and J 2 bases, with 13 bases left between them. The CDR3 loop reads CATSRELDSYNYGYTF. CDR3 sequence (DNA): TGTGCCACCAGCAGAGAACTGGACAGCTACAACTATGGCTACACCTTC.

The genes are TRBV18 and TRBJ2-7; 7 nucleotides align to TRBD1. With V trimmed by 3 bases and J by 2 bases, 1 base remained unmatched. CDR1 KGHSH and CDR2 LQKENI come from the germline V gene. CDR3 size: 13 residues. In nucleotides, the CDR3 is TGTGCCAGCTCACCCGGGACAGCCTACGAGCAGTACTTC. It translates to CASSPGTAYEQYF. Complete variable domain (other parts from reference TRBV18 and TRBJ2-7): NAGVMQNPRHLVRRRGQEARLRCSPMKGHSHVYWYRQLPEEGLKFMVYLQKENIIDESGMPKERFSAEFPKEGPSILRIQQVVRGDSAAYFCASSPGTAYEQYFGPGTRLTVT.

This chain links TRBV19 with TRBJ2-7; 7 bases align to TRBD1. V shed 5 bases, J shed 5 bases, and the junction held 3 bases outside the gene matches. The CDR3 has 12 residues. Germline assignment: CDR1 LNHDA and CDR2 SQIVND (reference sequence). The CDR3 sequence is CASSSQGHEQYF. CDR3 in DNA: TGTGCCAGTAGTTCACAGGGGCACGAGCAGTACTTC.

J is TRBJ1-6 and V is TRBV2; D call uncertain. Germline V gene sequence: CDR1 SNHLY, CDR2 FYNNEI. The V and J ends lost 2 bases and 7 bases respectively, with 9 bases between them. The CDR3 is made up of 14 amino acids. Here the CDR3 DNA reads TGTGCCAGCAGTGAATCTAGGAACAATTCACCCCTCCACTTT. Translation gives CASSESRNNSPLHF.

The rearrangement uses TRBV9 and TRBJ2-1, with D possibly matching TRBD2 (6 bases). V was shortened by 4 bases and J by 3 bases, with 17 bases between the two germline ends. The germline V gene encodes CDR1 SGDLS and CDR2 YYNGEE. The CDR3 runs 16 residues. The DNA for the CDR3 is TGTGCCAGCAGCCCAGTTTCGGCGGGATACTACAATGAGCAGTTCTTC. Its translation is CASSPVSAGYYNEQFF.

The DNA for the CDR3 is TGTGCCACCAGCAGAGGTCGGACTAGTATCGACGAGCAGTACTTC. This translates into CATSRGRTSIDEQYF. The chain links TRBV15 to TRBJ2-7; 7 nucleotides align to TRBD2. Germline-derived CDR1 and CDR2 are LNHNV and YYDKDF (reference sequence). The CDR3 sequence is 15 residues long. Trimming removed 1 base from V and 5 bases from J; junction bases left unmatched: 8.

The chain uses TRBV2 and TRBJ2-1; TRBD2 matches at 10 bases. V shed 4 bases and J 1 base; nucleotides not matched to a gene: 7. Germline loops: CDR1 SNHLY, CDR2 FYNNEI. The length of the CDR3 is 17 residues. The CDR3 DNA sequence: TGTGCCAGCAGTGGGTTGAGCGGGAGGGGATCCTACAATGAGCAGTTCTTC. Translating gives CASSGLSGRGSYNEQFF.

The rearrangement uses TRBV7-9 and TRBJ2-3; D is unclear. This CDR3 comprises 13 residues. V lost 3 bases, J lost 8 bases, and 12 bases lay in between. Germline V gene lookup returns CDR1 SEHNR and CDR2 FQNEAQ (reference sequence). The CDR3 loop is CASSLTADATQYF. CDR3 nucleotide sequence: TGTGCCAGCAGCTTGACGGCGGACGCTACGCAGTATTTT.

V usage is TRBV6-5 and J usage is TRBJ2-2; D may match TRBD1 or TRBD2 (7 bases each). Trimming left V 7 bases short and J 7 bases short, with 13 bases between. Germline loops: CDR1 MNHEY, CDR2 SVGAGI. CDR3 length: 13 residues. The CDR3 loop reads CASTQGGDGELFF. In DNA, the CDR3 is TGTGCCAGCACCCAGGGGGGGGACGGGGAGCTGTTTTTT.

This chain uses TRBV30 with TRBJ1-6, with unresolved D. Trimming removed 0 bases from V and 7 bases from J, with 10 bases in between. Per germline, CDR1 GTSNPN and CDR2 SVGIG (reference sequence). This CDR3 has 14 amino acids. The CDR3 DNA follows: TGTGCCTGGAGTGTGCCCGGGTACAATTCACCCCTCCACTTT. This codes for CAWSVPGYNSPLHF.

This chain connects TRBV9 to TRBJ2-6; 9 nucleotides agree with TRBD1. CDR3 length equals 19 residues. V was clipped by 4 bases and J by 0 bases; unmatched bases: 11. Per germline, CDR1 SGDLS and CDR2 YYNGEE. The CDR3 sequence: CASSHPSGTGSSGANVLTF. In nucleotides, the CDR3 is TGTGCCAGCAGCCACCCTTCCGGGACAGGGTCCTCTGGGGCCAACGTCCTGACTTTC. Combining the CDR3 with reference TRBV9 and TRBJ2-6 gives the whole variable domain DSGVTQTPKHLITATGQRVTLRCSPRSGDLSVYWYQQSLDQGLQFLIQYYNGEERAKGNILERFSAQQFPDLHSELNLSSLELGDSALYFCASSHPSGTGSSGANVLTFGAGSRLTVL.

The chain combines TRBV5-5 with TRBJ1-2, with TRBD1 identical over 7 bases. The CDR3 is made up of 15 amino acids. In germline, CDR1 is SGHKS, CDR2 YYEKEE (reference sequence). J lost 1 base, V lost 1 base, and 4 bases had no gene match. CDR3 residues: CASSLPTGNNYGYTF. As DNA, the CDR3 is TGTGCCAGCAGCTTGCCGACAGGGAATAACTATGGCTACACCTTC. Variable domain in full (rest from reference TRBV5-5 and TRBJ1-2): DAGVTQSPTHLIKTRGQQVTLRCSPISGHKSVSWYQQVLGQGPQFIFQYYEKEERGRGNFPDRFSARQFPNYSSELNVNALLLGDSALYLCASSLPTGNNYGYTFGSGTRLTVV.

This clone was observed a few times. V gene TRBV28 combines with J gene TRBJ1-2, with 8 bases fitting TRBD1. CDR1 is MDHEN, CDR2 SYDVKM, per germline. Losses at the gene ends were 6 bases for V and 5 bases for J; bases not matched to a gene: 8. This CDR3 spans 14 amino acids. The CDR3 reads CASRIQGERYGYTF. Here the CDR3 DNA reads TGTGCCAGCAGGATACAGGGGGAAAGATATGGCTACACCTTC.

This clone was counted between two and nine times. The J gene is TRBJ2-3, the V gene TRBV3-1 (or the pseudogene TRBV3-2); TRBD2 matches 7 bases. The CDR3 sequence is 18 residues long. V shed 4 bases and J 6 bases; nucleotides not matched to a gene: 19. Germline V gene lookup returns CDR1 LGHDT and CDR2 YNNKEL (reference sequence). CDR3 residues: CASSPVVERGRTADTQYF. In nucleotides, the CDR3 is TGTGCCAGCAGCCCAGTCGTCGAGCGGGGCCGGACGGCGGATACGCAGTATTTT.

This rearrangement joins TRBV7-3 to TRBJ1-6; D is perhaps TRBD1 (6 bases). The germline gives CDR1 SGHTA, CDR2 FQGTGA. The V and J ends lost 5 bases and 6 bases respectively, with 11 bases between them. The CDR3 extends over 14 amino acids. The CDR3 DNA sequence: TGTGCCAGCAGCGGGGGACAAAGTAATTCACCCCTCCACTTT. The encoded protein is CASSGGQSNSPLHF.

This clone was seen more than once but under ten times. This rearrangement joins TRBV30 to TRBJ1-1; D remains ambiguous. The V and J ends lost 2 bases and 2 bases respectively, with 9 bases between them. This CDR3 region has 13 residues. The germline CDR1 and CDR2 sequences are GTSNPN and SVGIG (reference sequence). CDR3 protein: CAWSPQTNTEAFF. The CDR3 region has the DNA TGTGCCTGGAGTCCCCAGACTAACACTGAAGCTTTCTTT.

The rearrangement joins TRBV11-3 to TRBJ2-1; the match to TRBD2 covers 7 bases. Germline V gene sequence: CDR1 SGHNT, CDR2 YENEEA. Losses at the gene ends were 3 bases for V and 0 bases for J; bases not matched to a gene: 5. This CDR3 contains 16 residues. In nucleotides, the CDR3 is TGTGCCAGCAGCTTTACCGGCGGGAGCTCCTACAATGAGCAGTTCTTC. This sequence encodes CASSFTGGSSYNEQFF. Complete variable domain (other parts from reference TRBV11-3 and TRBJ2-1): EAGVVQSPRYKIIEKKQPVAFWCNPISGHNTLYWYLQNLGQGPELLIRYENEEAVDDSQLPKDRFSAERLKGVDSTLKIQPAELGDSAVYLCASSFTGGSSYNEQFFGPGTRLTVL.

The J gene is TRBJ2-5, the V gene TRBV5-4; 8 nucleotides line up with TRBD2. CDR3 length: 16 amino acids. The junction had 10 bases not matched to a gene; V was cut back by 4 bases and J by 2 bases. Germline values: CDR1 SGHNT, CDR2 YYREEE (reference sequence). The CDR3 is CASSPIAGSEQETQYF. The CDR3 DNA reads as TGTGCCAGCAGCCCTATAGCGGGAAGTGAACAAGAGACCCAGTACTTC.

V and J are TRBV9 and TRBJ1-5; no firm D call. Trimming cost V 0 bases and J 2 bases, with 6 bases left between them. The CDR3 totals 14 residues. CDR1 SGDLS and CDR2 YYNGEE come from the germline V gene. The CDR3 DNA sequence: TGTGCCAGCAGCGTAGGTCCCGGCAATCAGCCCCAGCATTTT. Encoded protein: CASSVGPGNQPQHF.

The chain joins TRBV5-1 to TRBJ2-2; TRBD1 matches at 10 bases. Germline V CDR1 and CDR2: SGHRS, YFSETQ. CDR3 length equals 17 residues. Trimming took 4 bases from V and 0 from J; bases not matched to a gene: 6. The CDR3 DNA is TGCGCCAGCAGCCCCCGGACAGGGGGACCGAACACCGGGGAGCTGTTTTTT. It is translated as CASSPRTGGPNTGELFF. The entire variable domain, with the rest obtained from reference TRBV5-1 and TRBJ2-2, is as follows: KAGVTQTPRYLIKTRGQQVTLSCSPISGHRSVSWYQQTPGQGLQFLFEYFSETQRNKGNFPGRFSGRQFSNSRSEMNVSTLELGDSALYLCASSPRTGGPNTGELFFGEGSRLTVL.